The sequence of this T cell receptor (beta chain) was determined in a study of beta chain features in type 1 diabetes. The study, taken as a whole, reports: In every one of the four CD4+ subsets, TCRB CDR3s were moderately but significantly shorter in Type 1 diabetes patients. Diminished insertions and augmented deletions at VDJ junctions characterized type 1 diabetes patients.

Germline V gene data show CDR1 as KGHSH and CDR2 as LQKENI. V lost 3 bases to trimming and J lost 4 bases; unmatched junction nucleotides: 7. This CDR3 is 15 amino acids long. Researchers reported sorting CD4+ naive, central memory, regulatory and stem cell-like memory cells via CD45RO/CCR7/CD25/CD127/CD95/CD27. Every isolated RNA sample was fully reverse transcribed, so sequencing captured expressed TCRB transcripts. Using immunoSEQ multiplex PCR, the repertoire was profiled, and TCRdb retains in-frame clones only, with some absent. This sample yields some 660,000 clones, of which over 12% are seen a single time; nearly 0.04% belongs to the top ten. In regard to this clone: The antigen is undetermined.

The rearrangement uses TRBV18 and TRBJ1-2; 8 bases fit TRBD1. The receptor comes from a man in his late teens or twenties with type 1 diabetes. Source material: naive CD4+ T cells from blood. The CDR3 region has the DNA TGTGCCAGCTCACCCGGACAGGGCGAGTCCTATGGCTACACCTTC. Translating gives CASSPGQGESYGYTF.